This record concerns one T cell receptor beta chain sequence. Antigen: not known. This sample is drawn from a study of cytomegalovirus exposure and HLA in healthy donors. Regarding the study as a whole: Sequencing depth across donors, presence/absence analyses assumed, was roughly uniform. The authors enumerated over 150 TCR beta chains as linked to cytomegalovirus. What a later analysis showed was that several of the most significant clusters appeared linked to common viral pathogens.

13 Jbeta primers and 60 Vbeta primers were used for the PCR. The method was immunoSEQ multiplex PCR; TCRdb's version includes in-frame clones alone and lacks a portion of them. Among around 140,000 clones listed, roughly 78% were seen once. The ends lost 4 bases at V and 4 bases at J; junction bases unmatched: 9. CDR1 and CDR2 from the germline V gene are SGHRS and YFSETQ. This CDR3 has 16 residues. This chain links TRBV5-1 with TRBJ2-1, with TRBD2 matching 9 bases. This clonotype was sampled from a man aged 18 to 30 in good health and CMV-seropositive. Source material: PBMCs. The CDR3 region has the DNA TGCGCCAGCAGCCTCCTAGCGGGGACCTCTTACAATGAGCAGTTCTTC. Protein product: CASSLLAGTSYNEQFF.